This T cell receptor (beta chain) was captured by sequencing in a study of blood T cell repertoires in COVID-19 (dated by TCRdb to between 2020 and 2021). Background for the entire study: The collaborator samples originated in the United States, Italy and Spain and spanned the acute and convalescent phases of COVID-19. The repertoires were released in a freely available public database meant as a resource for research on the immune response to SARS-CoV-2. Samples were obtained from the ongoing ImmuneRACE study (first 160 participants) and from 1,254 subjects provided by 6 global collaborators. Where available, HLA class I and class II types were taken from metadata supplied by the sample provider and were not determined by assay-based typing. Nearly every sample came with metadata listing a de-identified subject ID, COVID-19 status, age in years and sex. The material from the prospective study consisted of cDNA or gDNA derived from T cells, B-cell-depleted T cells, or PBMCs. Deeply sampled blood TCRbeta repertoires from subjects exposed to, actively infected with, or recovered from COVID-19 were included in the dataset.

Results the study describes overall, beyond this receptor: How much clinical and demographic metadata was included differed by source and by participant, and the metadata was provided uncurated.

A note on this clone: Its antigen target is currently unknown. Base qualities are missing; no much larger clone stands one base away.

Collaborating institutions collected whole blood in K2EDTA tubes following their own protocols. For TCRbeta analysis, collaborators shipped samples as frozen whole blood, isolated PBMCs, or DNA extracted from either of those sample types. TCRbeta CDR3 regions were amplified from genomic DNA using the immunoSEQ Assay, a bias-controlled multiplex PCR. The source study handled its data this way. Within the assay, amplification of reference gene primers was used to estimate how many nucleated cells each sample contained. To quantify the absolute abundance of each unique TCRbeta CDR3 rearrangement, sequence reads were collapsed and filtered. For each sample, productive Simpson clonality was calculated as the square root of Simpson's diversity index over productive rearrangements. TCRdb took this table from immuneACCESS and kept in-frame rearrangements with V and J called. Such tables lack part of the clones; where checked against another copy, unresolved V genes explain under half of the gap, and the rest is unexplained. The V and J calls and clone size come from that table; D and trimming were worked out from the DNA. The sample table contains around 100,000 clones; only one count was recorded for approximately 89% of them. In total, the top ten clones hold 0.85% to 1% of the sample.

The germline V gene gives CDR1 as MDHEN and CDR2 as SYDVKM. The V and J ends are trimmed by 2 bases and 7 bases, leaving 9 bases between them. From the cysteine through the phenylalanine, the CDR3 covers 13 amino acids. Only CDR3 DNA is held: 39 bases, read in frame from base 1. The sequence was obtained from a man aged 55 to 70 with acute or convalescent COVID-19. The chain is assembled from TRBV28 and TRBJ1-5; the D gene lacks a confident call. Specimen: peripheral blood. CDR3 reads: CASSLGRVQPQHF. The nucleotide sequence reads TGTGCCAGCAGTTTAGGGCGGGTCCAGCCCCAGCATTTT. Supplemented by the reference TRBV28 and TRBJ1-5 proteins around the CDR3, the complete variable domain is DVKVTQSSRYLVKRTGEKVFLECVQDMDHENMFWYRQDPGLGLRLIYFSYDVKMKEKGDIPEGYSVSREKKERFSLILESASTNQTSMYLCASSLGRVQPQHFGDGTRLSIL.